Below are 5 T cell receptor beta chains sequenced from a single sample in a study of shared clonotypes between healthy human individuals. Profiling relied on immunoSEQ multiplex PCR, and the TCRdb table lists in-frame clones only, not all of them. Of about 710,000 clones listed, more than 70% are singletons. Input material: memory CD4+ T cells sorted from blood. As for subset: CD45RA-negative fraction. The origin of the receptors is a woman aged 30 to 39 in good health.

V is TRBV29-1 and J is TRBJ1-5, with D possibly matching TRBD1 (6 bases). Looked up from germline, CDR1 is SQVTM and CDR2 is ANQGSEA. V gave up 5 bases and J gave up 5 bases, with 28 bases separating them. This CDR3 region has 18 residues. CDR3 in DNA: TGCAGCGTTACCCCCCACCCTCCCTCCAGGGGTTCCTATCAGCCCCAGCATTTT. Its translation is CSVTPHPPSRGSYQPQHF.

V usage is TRBV29-1 and J usage is TRBJ2-5; no definite D call. The CDR3 contains 15 residues. Per germline, CDR1 SQVTM and CDR2 ANQGSEA. Trimming stripped 0 bases from V and 4 bases from J, with 15 bases between. The CDR3 region has the DNA TGCAGCGTTGAAGATCACGGCAGACCAGGAGAGACCCAGTACTTC. Amino acid sequence: CSVEDHGRPGETQYF.

This chain connects TRBV29-1 to TRBJ2-3; 8 bases are shared with TRBD2. Germline CDR1 SQVTM, CDR2 ANQGSEA. The CDR3 spans 13 residues. V trimming: 4 bases; J trimming: 6 bases; junction bases outside the gene matches: 6. CDR3 residues: CSVGREAGDTQYF. DNA for the CDR3: TGCAGCGTTGGGCGGGAGGCGGGGGATACGCAGTATTTT.

This clone was observed a single time. The J gene is TRBJ2-3, the V gene TRBV7-9; D possibly corresponds to TRBD1 (5 bases). Germline V gives CDR1 SEHNR, CDR2 FQNEAQ (reference sequence). Trimming shortened V by 4 bases and J by 2 bases, and 13 bases separated the two germline ends. This CDR3 has 15 amino acids. The CDR3 region is CASSWGPSPTDTQYF. CDR3 in DNA: TGTGCCAGCAGCTGGGGCCCTTCCCCCACAGATACGCAGTATTTT.

The chain links TRBV10-3 to TRBJ2-2; 8 bases fit TRBD2. CDR1 is ENHRY and CDR2 is SYGVKD in the germline V gene. The CDR3 spans 16 residues. Losses at the gene ends were 8 bases for V and 4 bases for J; bases not matched to a gene: 12. CDR3 sequence: CAIGGSSGTATGELFF. In nucleotides, the CDR3 is TGTGCCATCGGCGGGAGTAGCGGGACGGCCACCGGGGAGCTGTTTTTT.